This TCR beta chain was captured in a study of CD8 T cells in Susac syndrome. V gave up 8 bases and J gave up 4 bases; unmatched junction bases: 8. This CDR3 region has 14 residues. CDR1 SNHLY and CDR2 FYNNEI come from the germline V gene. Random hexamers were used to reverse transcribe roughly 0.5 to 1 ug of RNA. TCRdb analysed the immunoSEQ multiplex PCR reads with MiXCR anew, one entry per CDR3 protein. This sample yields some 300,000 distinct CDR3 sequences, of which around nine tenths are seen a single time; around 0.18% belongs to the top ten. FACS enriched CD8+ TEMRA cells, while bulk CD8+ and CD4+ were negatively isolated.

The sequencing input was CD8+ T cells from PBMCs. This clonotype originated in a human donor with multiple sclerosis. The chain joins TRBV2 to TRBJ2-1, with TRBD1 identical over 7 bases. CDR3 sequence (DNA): TGTGCCAGCTGTACCGGGACAGATTACAATGAGCAGTTCTTC. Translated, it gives CASCTGTDYNEQFF.